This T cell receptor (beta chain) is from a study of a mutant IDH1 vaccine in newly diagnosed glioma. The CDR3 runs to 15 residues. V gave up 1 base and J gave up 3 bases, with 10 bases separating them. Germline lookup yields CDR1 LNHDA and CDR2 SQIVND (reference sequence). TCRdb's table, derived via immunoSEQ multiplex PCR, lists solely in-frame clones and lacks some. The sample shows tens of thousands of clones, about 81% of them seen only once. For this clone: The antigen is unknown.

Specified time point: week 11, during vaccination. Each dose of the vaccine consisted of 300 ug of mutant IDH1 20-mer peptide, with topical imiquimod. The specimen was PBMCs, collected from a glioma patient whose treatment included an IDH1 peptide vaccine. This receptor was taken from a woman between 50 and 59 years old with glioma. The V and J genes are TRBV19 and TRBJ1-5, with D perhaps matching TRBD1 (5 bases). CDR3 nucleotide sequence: TGTGCCAGTAGTATAGTACAGGTAAACAATCAGCCCCAGCATTTT. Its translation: CASSIVQVNNQPQHF.